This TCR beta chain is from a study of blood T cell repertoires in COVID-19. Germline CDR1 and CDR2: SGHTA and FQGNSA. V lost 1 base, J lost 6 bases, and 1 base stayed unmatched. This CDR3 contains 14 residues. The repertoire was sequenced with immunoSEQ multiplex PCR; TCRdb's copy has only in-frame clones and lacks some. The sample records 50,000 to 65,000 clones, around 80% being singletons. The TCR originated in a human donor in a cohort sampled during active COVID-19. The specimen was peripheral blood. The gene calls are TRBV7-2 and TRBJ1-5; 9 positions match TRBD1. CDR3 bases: TGTGCCAGCAGCTTAGGGACAGGGGCTCAGCCCCAGCATTTT. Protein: CASSLGTGAQPQHF.